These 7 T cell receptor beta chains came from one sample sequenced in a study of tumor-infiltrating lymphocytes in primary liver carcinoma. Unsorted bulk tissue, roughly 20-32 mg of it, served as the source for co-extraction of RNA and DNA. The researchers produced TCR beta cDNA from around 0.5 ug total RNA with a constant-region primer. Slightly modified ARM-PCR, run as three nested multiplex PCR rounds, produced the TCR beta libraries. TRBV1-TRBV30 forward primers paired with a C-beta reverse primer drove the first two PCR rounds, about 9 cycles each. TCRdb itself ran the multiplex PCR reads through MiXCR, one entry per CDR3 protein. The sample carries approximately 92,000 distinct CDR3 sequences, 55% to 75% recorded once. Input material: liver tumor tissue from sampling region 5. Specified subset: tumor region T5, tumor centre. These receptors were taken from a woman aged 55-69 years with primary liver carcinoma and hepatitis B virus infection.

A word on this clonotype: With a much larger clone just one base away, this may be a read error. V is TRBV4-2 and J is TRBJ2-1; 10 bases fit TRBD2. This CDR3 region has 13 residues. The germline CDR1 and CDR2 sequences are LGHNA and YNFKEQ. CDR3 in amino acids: CTTGLAVHNEQFF. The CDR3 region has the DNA TGTACCACAGGACTAGCGGTCCACAATGAGCAGTTCTTC.

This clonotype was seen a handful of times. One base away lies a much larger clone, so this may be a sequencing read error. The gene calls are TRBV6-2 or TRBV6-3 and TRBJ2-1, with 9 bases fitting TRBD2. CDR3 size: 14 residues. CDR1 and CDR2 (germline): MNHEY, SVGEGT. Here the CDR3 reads CASRSGTSRNERFF. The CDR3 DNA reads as TGTGCCAGCAGATCCGGGACTAGCAGGAATGAGCGGTTCTTC.

CDR3 bases: TGTGCCAGCAGTTCGCAGGGTACTGGGGCCAACGTCCTGACTTTC. This encodes CASSSQGTGANVLTF. The chain has TRBV11-1 and TRBJ2-6, with D maybe TRBD1 (5 bases). V shed 6 bases and J shed 2 bases, with 11 bases lying between them. Germline lookup yields CDR1 SGHAT and CDR2 FQDESV (reference sequence). The CDR3 has 15 residues.

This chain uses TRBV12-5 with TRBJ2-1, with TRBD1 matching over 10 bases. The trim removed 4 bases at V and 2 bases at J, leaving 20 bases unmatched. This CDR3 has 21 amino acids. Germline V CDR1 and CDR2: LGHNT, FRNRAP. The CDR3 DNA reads TGTGCTAGTGGTTCGGTAAAGGGGGTCGGGGACAGGGGCCAGACCTACAATGAGCAGTTCTTC. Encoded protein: CASGSVKGVGDRGQTYNEQFF.

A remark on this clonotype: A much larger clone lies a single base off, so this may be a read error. CDR3 in DNA: TGTGTCAGCAGCTTACGGACAGGGAAAGCTTTCTTT. Amino acid sequence: CVSSLRTGKAFF. This chain uses TRBV5-4 with TRBJ1-1, with TRBD1 matching 8 bases. Germline V gene data show CDR1 as SGHNT and CDR2 as YYREEE (reference sequence). This CDR3 contains 12 residues.

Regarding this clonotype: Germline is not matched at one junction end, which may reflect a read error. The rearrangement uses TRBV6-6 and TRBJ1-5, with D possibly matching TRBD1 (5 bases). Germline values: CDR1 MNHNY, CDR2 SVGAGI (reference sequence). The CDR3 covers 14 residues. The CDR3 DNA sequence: TGTGCCAGGAGGACACAGGCAGTGGGTCAGCCCCAGCATTTC. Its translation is CARRTQAVGQPQHF.

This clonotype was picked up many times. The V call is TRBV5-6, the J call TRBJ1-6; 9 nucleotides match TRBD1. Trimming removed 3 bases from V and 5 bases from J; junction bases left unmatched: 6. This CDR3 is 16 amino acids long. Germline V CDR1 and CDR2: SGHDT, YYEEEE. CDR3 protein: CASSSDRGRHNSPLHF. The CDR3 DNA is TGTGCCAGCAGCTCCGACAGGGGGAGACATAATTCACCCCTCCACTTT.